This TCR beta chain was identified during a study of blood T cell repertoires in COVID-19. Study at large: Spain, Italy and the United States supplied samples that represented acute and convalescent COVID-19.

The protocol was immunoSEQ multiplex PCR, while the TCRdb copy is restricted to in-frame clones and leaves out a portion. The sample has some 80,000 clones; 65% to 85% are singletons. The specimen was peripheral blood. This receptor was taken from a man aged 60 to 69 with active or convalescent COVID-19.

DNA of the CDR3: TGTGCCTGGAGTCCCTCCGGGACAGGGTATGTGGGTGGTTTAAGCAATCAGCCCCAGCATTTT. Residues: CAWSPSGTGYVGGLSNQPQHF. V is TRBV30 and J is TRBJ1-5; the match to TRBD1 covers 9 bases. The germline CDR1 and CDR2 sequences are GTSNPN and SVGIG (reference sequence). The CDR3 covers 21 residues. V lost 2 bases, J lost 1 base, and 21 bases stayed unmatched.